This TCR beta chain was captured in a study of blood T cell repertoires in COVID-19 (dated by TCRdb to 2020 to 2021). Regarding the research as a whole: Samples covering the acute and convalescent phases of COVID-19 were provided by collaborators in the United States, Italy and Spain. The prospective study material was composed of cDNA or gDNA derived from T cells, B-cell-depleted T cells, or PBMCs. Deeply sampled blood TCRbeta repertoires from subjects exposed to, actively infected with, or recovered from COVID-19 were included in the dataset. The repertoires were released in a freely available public database intended as a resource for research on the immune response to SARS-CoV-2. Samples were obtained from the ongoing ImmuneRACE study (first 160 participants) and from 1,200 or so subjects provided by 6 global collaborators. Nearly every sample came with metadata listing a de-identified subject ID, COVID-19 status, age in years and sex. Where available, HLA class I and class II types were obtained from metadata supplied by the sample provider rather than from assay-based typing.

TCRbeta CDR3 regions were amplified from genomic DNA by means of the immunoSEQ Assay, a bias-controlled multiplex PCR. Concerning the study's data processing: The number of nucleated cells in each sample was estimated from the amplification of reference gene primers within the assay. Sequence reads were collapsed and filtered to measure the absolute abundance of every unique TCRbeta CDR3 rearrangement. For each sample, productive Simpson clonality was calculated as the square root of Simpson's diversity index across productive rearrangements. Entries here come from immuneACCESS through TCRdb and include only in-frame sequences with V and J called. Some clones fail to appear in such tables; in the studies checked, an unresolved V gene covers under half of the shortfall, and the cause of the remainder is unknown. V and J calls and clone size come straight from that table; D and trimming were deduced from the DNA. The sample includes some 130,000 clones, with approximately 85% observed a single time. 4.3% of the sample rests with the top ten.

The CDR3 has 13 amino acids, counting the end cysteine and phenylalanine. Solely the CDR3 DNA is kept, with 39 bases framed from the first base. V sheds 3 bases and J sheds 8 bases, leaving 13 bases between their ends. Reading the germline V gene gives CDR1 SQVTM and CDR2 ANQGSEA. This clone showed up just a few times. It has no known antigen specificity. Base-call qualities are not available, and no considerably larger clone is one nucleotide away. Overall study results and their limits: How much clinical and demographic metadata was included differed by source and by participant, and the metadata was provided uncurated.

Collaborating institutions collected whole blood in K2EDTA tubes following their own protocols. Collaborator samples were shipped for TCRbeta analysis as frozen whole blood, isolated PBMCs, or DNA extracted from either sample type. This clonotype was sampled from a human donor in a cohort sampled during active COVID-19. The sequence links TRBV29-1 to TRBJ1-4, with the D gene too uncertain to name. What was sequenced was peripheral blood. The CDR3 has the sequence CSVEAGVGEKLFF. The nucleotide sequence is given as TGCAGCGTTGAGGCCGGGGTGGGGGAAAAACTGTTTTTT.